This TCR beta chain emerged from a study of shared clonotypes between healthy human individuals. Study-level results: With several donors compared, about 5.2% of naive CD4 clonotypes were shared.

As regards this clone: As yet, its antigen is unknown. Additional DNA sequences in this sample encode the identical CDR3.

Libraries were prepared by immunoSEQ multiplex PCR; TCRdb keeps only in-frame clonotypes and omits some of them. Of more than 2 million clones listed, approximately 92% are singletons. CD45RO-negative CD8 cells positively selected for CCR7 made up the naive population, which excluded terminally differentiated effector memory CD45RA+ cells. Germline-derived CDR1 and CDR2 are SGHTA and FQGTGA. V was shortened by 0 bases and J by 1 base, with 8 bases between the two germline ends. The CDR3 sequence is 15 residues long. J is TRBJ2-3 and V is TRBV7-3, with unresolved D. The sequenced sample consisted of naive CD8+ T cells from PBMCs. The clonotype was recovered from a young man in good health. Some clones in this sample may be carry-over from other donors' samples. CDR3 DNA: TGTGCCAGCAGCTTAACTGGCGGCCGCACAGATACGCAGTATTTT. Its translation: CASSLTGGRTDTQYF.